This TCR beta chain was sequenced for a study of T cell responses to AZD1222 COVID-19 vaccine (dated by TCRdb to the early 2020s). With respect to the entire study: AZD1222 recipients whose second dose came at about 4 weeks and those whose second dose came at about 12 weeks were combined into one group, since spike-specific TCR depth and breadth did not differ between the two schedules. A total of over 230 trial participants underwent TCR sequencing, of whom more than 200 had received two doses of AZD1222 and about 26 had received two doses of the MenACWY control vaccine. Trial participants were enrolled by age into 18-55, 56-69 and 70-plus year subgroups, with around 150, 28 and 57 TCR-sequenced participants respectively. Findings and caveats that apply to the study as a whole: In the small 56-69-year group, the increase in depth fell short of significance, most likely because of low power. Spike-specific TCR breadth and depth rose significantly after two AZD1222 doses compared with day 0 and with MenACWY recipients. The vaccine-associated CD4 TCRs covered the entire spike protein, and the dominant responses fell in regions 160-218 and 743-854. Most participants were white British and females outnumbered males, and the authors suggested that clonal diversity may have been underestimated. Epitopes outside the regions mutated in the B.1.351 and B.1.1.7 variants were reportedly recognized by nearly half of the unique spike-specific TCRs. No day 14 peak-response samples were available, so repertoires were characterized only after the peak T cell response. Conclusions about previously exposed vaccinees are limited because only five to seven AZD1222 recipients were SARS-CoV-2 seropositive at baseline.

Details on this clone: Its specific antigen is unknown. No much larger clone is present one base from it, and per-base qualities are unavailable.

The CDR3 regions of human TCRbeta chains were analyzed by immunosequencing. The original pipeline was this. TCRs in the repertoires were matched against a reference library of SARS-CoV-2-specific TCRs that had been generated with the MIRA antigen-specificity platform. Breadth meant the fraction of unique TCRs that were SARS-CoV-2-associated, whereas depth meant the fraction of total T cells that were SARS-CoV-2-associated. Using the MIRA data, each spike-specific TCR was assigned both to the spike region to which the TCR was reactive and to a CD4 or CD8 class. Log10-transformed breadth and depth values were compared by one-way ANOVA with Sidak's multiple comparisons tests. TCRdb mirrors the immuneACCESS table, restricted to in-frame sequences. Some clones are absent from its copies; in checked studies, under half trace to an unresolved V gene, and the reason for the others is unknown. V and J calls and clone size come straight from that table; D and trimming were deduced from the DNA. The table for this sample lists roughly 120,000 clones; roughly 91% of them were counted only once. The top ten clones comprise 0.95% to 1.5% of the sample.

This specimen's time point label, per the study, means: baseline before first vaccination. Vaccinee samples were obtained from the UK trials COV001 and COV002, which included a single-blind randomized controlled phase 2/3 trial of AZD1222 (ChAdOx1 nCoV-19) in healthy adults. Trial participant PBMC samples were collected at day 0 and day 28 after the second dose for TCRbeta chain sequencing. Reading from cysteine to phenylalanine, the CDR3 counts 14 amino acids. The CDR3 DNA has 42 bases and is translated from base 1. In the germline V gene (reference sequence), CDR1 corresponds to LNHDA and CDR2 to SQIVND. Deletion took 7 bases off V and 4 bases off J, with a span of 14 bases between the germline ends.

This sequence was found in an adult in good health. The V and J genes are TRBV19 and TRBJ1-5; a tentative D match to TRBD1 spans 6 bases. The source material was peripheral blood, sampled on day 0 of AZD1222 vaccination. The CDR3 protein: CASTPVTGNQPQHF. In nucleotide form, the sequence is TGTGCCAGTACTCCTGTAACAGGGAATCAGCCCCAGCATTTT.